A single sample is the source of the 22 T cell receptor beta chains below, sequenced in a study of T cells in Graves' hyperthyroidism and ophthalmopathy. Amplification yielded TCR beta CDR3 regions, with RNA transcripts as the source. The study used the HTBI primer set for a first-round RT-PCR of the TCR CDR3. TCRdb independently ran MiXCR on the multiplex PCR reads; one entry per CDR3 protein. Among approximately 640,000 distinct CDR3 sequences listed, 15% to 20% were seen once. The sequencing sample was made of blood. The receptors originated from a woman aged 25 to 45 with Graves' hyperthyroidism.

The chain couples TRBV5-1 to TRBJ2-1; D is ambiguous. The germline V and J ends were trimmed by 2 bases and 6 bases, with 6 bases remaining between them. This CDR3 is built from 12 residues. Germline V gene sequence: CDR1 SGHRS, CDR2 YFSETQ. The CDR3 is CASSFTSNEQFF. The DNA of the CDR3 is TGCGCCAGCAGCTTTACATCCAATGAGCAGTTCTTC. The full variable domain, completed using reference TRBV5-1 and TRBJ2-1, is KAGVTQTPRYLIKTRGQQVTLSCSPISGHRSVSWYQQTPGQGLQFLFEYFSETQRNKGNFPGRFSGRQFSNSRSEMNVSTLELGDSALYLCASSFTSNEQFFGPGTRLTVL.

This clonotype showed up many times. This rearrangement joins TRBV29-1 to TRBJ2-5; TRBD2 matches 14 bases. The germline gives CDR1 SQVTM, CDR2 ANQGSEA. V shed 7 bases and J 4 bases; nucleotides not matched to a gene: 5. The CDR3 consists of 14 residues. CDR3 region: CSAATSGRVETQYF. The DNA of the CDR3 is TGCAGCGCCGCGACTAGCGGGAGGGTAGAGACCCAGTACTTC.

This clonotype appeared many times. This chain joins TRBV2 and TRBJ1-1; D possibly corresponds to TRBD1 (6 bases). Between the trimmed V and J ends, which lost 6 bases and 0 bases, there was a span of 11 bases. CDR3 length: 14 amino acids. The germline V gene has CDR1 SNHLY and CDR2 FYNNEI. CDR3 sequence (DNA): TGTGCCAGCAGAGTTGGGGGGCTGAACACTGAAGCTTTCTTT. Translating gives CASRVGGLNTEAFF.

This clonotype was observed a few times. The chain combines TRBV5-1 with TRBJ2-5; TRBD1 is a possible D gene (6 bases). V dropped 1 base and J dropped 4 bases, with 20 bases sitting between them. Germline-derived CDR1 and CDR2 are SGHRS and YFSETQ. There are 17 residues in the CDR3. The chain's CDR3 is CASSLLFDRSGGETQYF. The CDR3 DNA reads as TGCGCCAGCAGCTTGTTGTTTGACAGGTCAGGAGGAGAGACCCAGTACTTC. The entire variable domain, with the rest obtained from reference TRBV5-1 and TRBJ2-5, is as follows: KAGVTQTPRYLIKTRGQQVTLSCSPISGHRSVSWYQQTPGQGLQFLFEYFSETQRNKGNFPGRFSGRQFSNSRSEMNVSTLELGDSALYLCASSLLFDRSGGETQYFGPGTRLLVL.

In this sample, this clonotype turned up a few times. The CDR3 sequence is CASSAGTGVWYEQYF. DNA of the CDR3: TGTGCCAGCAGCGCCGGGACAGGGGTTTGGTACGAGCAGTACTTC. V gene TRBV9 combines with J gene TRBJ2-7; 10 bases are a match to TRBD1. The V and J ends lost 3 bases and 4 bases, in that order; junction bases with no gene match: 7. This CDR3 comprises 15 residues. Germline values: CDR1 SGDLS, CDR2 YYNGEE.

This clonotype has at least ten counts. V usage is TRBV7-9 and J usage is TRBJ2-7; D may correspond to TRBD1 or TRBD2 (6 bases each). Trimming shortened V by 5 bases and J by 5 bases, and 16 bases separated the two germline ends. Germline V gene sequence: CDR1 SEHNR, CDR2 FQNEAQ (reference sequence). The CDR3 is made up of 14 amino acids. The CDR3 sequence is CASSPLGGLNEQYF. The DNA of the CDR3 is TGTGCCAGCAGCCCCCTTGGGGGGCTAAACGAGCAGTACTTC.

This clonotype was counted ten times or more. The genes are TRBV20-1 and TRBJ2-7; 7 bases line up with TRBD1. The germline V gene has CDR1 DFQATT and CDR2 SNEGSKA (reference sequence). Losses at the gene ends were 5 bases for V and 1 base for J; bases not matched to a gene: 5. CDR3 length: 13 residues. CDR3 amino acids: CSAPTGLSYEQYF. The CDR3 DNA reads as TGCAGTGCTCCGACAGGGTTGTCCTACGAGCAGTACTTC.

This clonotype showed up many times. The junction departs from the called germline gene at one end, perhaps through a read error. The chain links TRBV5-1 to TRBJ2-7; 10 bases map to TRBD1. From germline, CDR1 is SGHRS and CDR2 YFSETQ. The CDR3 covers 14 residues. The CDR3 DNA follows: TGCGCCAGCAGATTGGGGACAGGGGAGGACGAGCAGTACTTC. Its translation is CASRLGTGEDEQYF.

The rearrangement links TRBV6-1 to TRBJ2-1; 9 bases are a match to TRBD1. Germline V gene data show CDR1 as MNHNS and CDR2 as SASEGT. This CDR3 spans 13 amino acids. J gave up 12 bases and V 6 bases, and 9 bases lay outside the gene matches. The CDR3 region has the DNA TGTGCCAGCAGGACCTGGGACAGGGAAGCGCAGTTCTTC. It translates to CASRTWDREAQFF.

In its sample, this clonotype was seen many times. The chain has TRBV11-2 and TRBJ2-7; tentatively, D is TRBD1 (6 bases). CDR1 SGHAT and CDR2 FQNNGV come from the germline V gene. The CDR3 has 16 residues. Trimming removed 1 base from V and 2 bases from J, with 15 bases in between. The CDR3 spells CASSLGPGELTYEQYF. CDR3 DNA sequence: TGTGCCAGCAGCTTAGGGCCAGGGGAACTAACCTACGAGCAGTACTTC.

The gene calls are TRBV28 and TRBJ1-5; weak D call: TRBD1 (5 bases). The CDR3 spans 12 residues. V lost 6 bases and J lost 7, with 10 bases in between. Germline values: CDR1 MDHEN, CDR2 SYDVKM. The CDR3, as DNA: TGTGCCAGCAGGCGGGACGTACAGCCCCAGCATTTT. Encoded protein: CASRRDVQPQHF.

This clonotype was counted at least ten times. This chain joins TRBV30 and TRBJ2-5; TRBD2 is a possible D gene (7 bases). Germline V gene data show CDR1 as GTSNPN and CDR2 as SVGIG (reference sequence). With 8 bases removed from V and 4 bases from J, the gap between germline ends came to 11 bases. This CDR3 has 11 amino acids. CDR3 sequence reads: CATRGGETQYF. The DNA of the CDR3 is TGTGCCACAAGGGGGGGAGAGACCCAGTACTTC.

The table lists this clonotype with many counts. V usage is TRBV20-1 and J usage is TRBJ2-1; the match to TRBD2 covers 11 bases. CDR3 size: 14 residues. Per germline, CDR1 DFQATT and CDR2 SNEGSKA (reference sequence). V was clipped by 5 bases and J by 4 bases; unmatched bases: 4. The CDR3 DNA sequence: TGCAGTGCTCAAGGGACTAGCGGATACAATGAGCAGTTCTTC. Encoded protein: CSAQGTSGYNEQFF.

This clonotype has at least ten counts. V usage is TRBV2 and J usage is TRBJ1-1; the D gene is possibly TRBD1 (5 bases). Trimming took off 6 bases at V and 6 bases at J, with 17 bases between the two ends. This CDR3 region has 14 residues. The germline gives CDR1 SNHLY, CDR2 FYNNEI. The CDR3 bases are TGTGCCAGCAGCCCTATGGGGGTTGGAGCTGAAGCTTTCTTT. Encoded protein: CASSPMGVGAEAFF. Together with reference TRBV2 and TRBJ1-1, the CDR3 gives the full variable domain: EPEVTQTPSHQVTQMGQEVILRCVPISNHLYFYWYRQILGQKVEFLVSFYNNEISEKSEIFDDQFSVERPDGSNFTLKIRSTKLEDSAMYFCASSPMGVGAEAFFGQGTRLTVV.

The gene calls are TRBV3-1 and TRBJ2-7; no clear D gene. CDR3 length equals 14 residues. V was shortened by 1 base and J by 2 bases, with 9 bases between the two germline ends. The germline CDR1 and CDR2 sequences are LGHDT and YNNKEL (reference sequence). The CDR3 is CASSQAVGPYEQYF. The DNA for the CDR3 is TGTGCCAGCAGCCAAGCGGTCGGTCCCTACGAGCAGTACTTC.

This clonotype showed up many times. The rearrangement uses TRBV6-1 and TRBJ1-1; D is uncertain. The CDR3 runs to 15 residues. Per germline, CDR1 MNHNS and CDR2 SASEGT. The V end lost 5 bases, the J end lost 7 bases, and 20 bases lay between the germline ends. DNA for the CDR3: TGTGCCAGCAGTTTCCTCTCTCCCTTCGTCGGTGAAGCTTTCTTT. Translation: CASSFLSPFVGEAFF.

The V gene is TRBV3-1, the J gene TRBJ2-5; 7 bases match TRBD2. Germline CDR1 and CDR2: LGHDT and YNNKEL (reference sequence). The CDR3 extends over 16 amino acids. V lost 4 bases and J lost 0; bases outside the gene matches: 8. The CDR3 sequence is CASSRGGGPNQETQYF. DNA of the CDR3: TGTGCCAGCAGCCGGGGGGGAGGCCCCAACCAAGAGACCCAGTACTTC.

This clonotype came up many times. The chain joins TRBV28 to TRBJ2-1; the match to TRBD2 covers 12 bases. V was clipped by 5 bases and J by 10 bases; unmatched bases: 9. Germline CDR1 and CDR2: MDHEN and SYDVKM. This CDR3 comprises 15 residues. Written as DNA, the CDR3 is TGTGCCAGCAGTCCTTCTAGCGGGAGGGCTAACGAGCAGTTCTTC. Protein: CASSPSSGRANEQFF.

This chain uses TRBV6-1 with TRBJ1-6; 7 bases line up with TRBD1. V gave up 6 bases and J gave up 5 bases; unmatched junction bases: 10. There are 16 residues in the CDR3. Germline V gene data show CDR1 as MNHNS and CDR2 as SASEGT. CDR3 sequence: CASRAEGQINNSPLHF. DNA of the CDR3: TGTGCCAGCAGGGCCGAGGGACAGATAAATAATTCACCCCTCCACTTT.

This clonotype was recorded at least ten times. CDR3 sequence reads: CASSPPGSTTDTQYF. The CDR3 DNA is TGTGCCAGCAGCCCTCCGGGCTCCACTACAGATACGCAGTATTTT. The V gene is TRBV11-3, the J gene TRBJ2-3, with D uncertain. This CDR3 spans 15 amino acids. Germline CDR1 is SGHNT and CDR2 is YENEEA. With 5 bases removed from V and 3 bases from J, the gap between germline ends came to 15 bases.

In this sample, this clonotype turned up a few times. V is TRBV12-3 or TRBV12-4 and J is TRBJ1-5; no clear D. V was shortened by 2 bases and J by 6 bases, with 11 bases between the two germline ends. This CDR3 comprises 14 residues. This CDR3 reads CASSLRSRSQPQHF. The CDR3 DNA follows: TGTGCCAGCAGTTTAAGATCCAGGAGTCAGCCCCAGCATTTT.

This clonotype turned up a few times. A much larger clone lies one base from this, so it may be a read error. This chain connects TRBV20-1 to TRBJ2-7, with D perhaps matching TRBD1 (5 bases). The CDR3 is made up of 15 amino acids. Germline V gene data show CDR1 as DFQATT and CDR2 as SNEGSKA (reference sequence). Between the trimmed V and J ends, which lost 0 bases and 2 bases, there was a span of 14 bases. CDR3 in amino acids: CSAREPRTSPYEQYF. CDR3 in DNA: TGCAGTGCTAGAGAGCCGCGGACATCCCCCTACGAGCAGTACTTC.